These T cell receptor beta chains were read from a single sample in a study of blood T cell repertoires in COVID-19. Measured with immunoSEQ multiplex PCR; TCRdb has only the in-frame clones, and not every one. The sample lists roughly 120,000 clones; almost 90% were seen once. The sample was peripheral blood. These receptors were collected from a woman between 50 and 59 years old with active or convalescent COVID-19. Each CDR3 is given with its conserved first and last residue. D genes are given only for firm matches. Rows may omit the clone size; those that give it use once, few, many or a size class.

d_gene,v_gene,abundance,j_gene,CDR3aa,CDR3nt
TRBD1,TRBV5-8,few,TRBJ1-4,CASRVRGRRSEKLFF,TGTGCCAGCAGAGTCAGGGGGCGCCGAAGTGAAAAACTGTTTTTT
-,TRBV11-2,-,TRBJ1-1,CASSPTQNTEAFF,TGTGCCAGCAGCCCAACTCAAAACACTGAAGCTTTCTTT
-,TRBV6-2/TRBV6-3,once,TRBJ2-4,CASSDIREENIQYF,TGTGCCAGCAGTGATATAAGGGAGGAGAACATTCAGTACTTC
-,TRBV11-1,-,TRBJ1-2,CASSQTDGKHYGYTF,TGTGCCAGCAGCCAGACGGACGGGAAACACTATGGCTACACCTTC
-,TRBV7-9,-,TRBJ1-5,CASSLGGLDQPQHF,TGTGCCAGCAGCTTAGGAGGGTTGGATCAGCCCCAGCATTTT
-,TRBV3-1/TRBV3-2,-,TRBJ2-5,CASSQVRETQYF,TGTGCCAGCAGCCAAGTGCGAGAGACCCAGTACTTC
-,TRBV28,once,TRBJ2-1,CASSKDSGYNEQFF,TGTGCCAGCAGCAAAGATAGCGGCTACAATGAGCAGTTCTTC
-,TRBV27,-,TRBJ2-1,CASSLWGDSSYNEQFF,TGTGCCAGCAGTTTATGGGGGGACAGCTCCTACAATGAGCAGTTCTTC
TRBD2,TRBV9,-,TRBJ2-7,CASSVASGTYEQYF,TGTGCCAGCAGCGTAGCTAGCGGGACCTACGAGCAGTACTTC
TRBD2,TRBV19,-,TRBJ2-5,CASRIAGAAGDETQYF,TGTGCCAGTAGAATAGCGGGAGCAGCGGGGGATGAGACCCAGTACTTC
TRBD1,TRBV7-9,-,TRBJ2-7,CASSTYGTGSSYEQYF,TGTGCCAGCAGCACCTACGGGACAGGGTCTTCATACGAGCAGTACTTC
-,TRBV28,-,TRBJ1-2,CASSQGPYGYTF,TGTGCCAGCAGCCAGGGGCCCTATGGCTACACCTTC
-,TRBV11-2,-,TRBJ1-1,CASSFEGLTTFF,TGTGCCAGCAGCTTTGAAGGCCTGACTACTTTCTTT
-,TRBV5-5,-,TRBJ2-1,CASSLGVSSYNEQFF,TGTGCCAGCAGCTTAGGAGTTAGCTCCTACAATGAGCAGTTCTTC
-,TRBV6-5,-,TRBJ1-4,CATGEQRREKLFF,TGTGCCACTGGTGAGCAGAGGAGGGAAAAACTGTTTTTT
TRBD1,TRBV27,-,TRBJ1-4,CASSEGTGGGEKLFF,TGTGCCAGCAGCGAGGGGACAGGGGGAGGGGAAAAACTGTTTTTT